The rows below give T cell receptor beta chains drawn from one sample of a study of cytomegalovirus exposure and HLA in healthy donors. Libraries were prepared by immunoSEQ multiplex PCR; TCRdb keeps only in-frame clonotypes and omits some of them. The sample lists about 360,000 clones; just over 85% were seen once. The sequenced sample was PBMCs. The receptors come from a woman between 18 and 30 years old in good health and CMV-seronegative. Both conserved end residues are part of each CDR3. The D gene is left open where the match is weak. A clone size is listed for some rows: how often the clone was seen (once, few, many), or a class if it is expanded.

j_call v_call d_call clone_size cdr3_nt cdr3_aa
TRBJ1-5 TRBV7-8 TRBD1 NA TGTGCCAGCAGCGTAACAGGGGAATATAGCAATCAGCCCCAGCATTTT CASSVTGEYSNQPQHF
TRBJ2-1 TRBV7-9 TRBD2 NA TGTGCCACCAATGAAAGGAGACTAGCGGAGCACAATGAGCAGTTCTTC CATNERRLAEHNEQFF
TRBJ2-7 TRBV19 NA NA TGTGCCAGTAGTATAGATCGGAGAGCCTCCTACGAGCAGTACTTC CASSIDRRASYEQYF
TRBJ2-1 TRBV7-6 NA NA TGTGCCAGCAGCTTAGTAGTTTCCAATGAGCAGTTCTTC CASSLVVSNEQFF
TRBJ1-4 TRBV10-3 TRBD1 NA TGTGCCATCTCCGGGACAGCAAATGAAAAACTGTTTTTT CAISGTANEKLFF
TRBJ2-1 TRBV29-1 TRBD2 NA TGCAGCGTGCTAGGACTAGCGGGAGGGTCCTACAATGAGCAGTTCTTC CSVLGLAGGSYNEQFF
TRBJ2-5 TRBV5-6 TRBD2 NA TGTGCCAGCAGCTTGGCTAGCGGGAAAGAGACCCAGTACTTC CASSLASGKETQYF
TRBJ2-7 TRBV28 TRBD2 NA TGTGCCAGCAGTTTGCAGACTAGCGGGGGGGGCTACGAGCAGTACTTC CASSLQTSGGGYEQYF
TRBJ2-4 TRBV5-1 NA few TGCGCCAGCAGCTTGGGTCAGGGAATAAACATTCAGTACTTC CASSLGQGINIQYF
TRBJ2-7 TRBV27 NA NA TGTGCCAGCAGTTTACTCTCTGAGTTATGGTCCGGTCTGTACTTC CASSLLSELWSGLYF
TRBJ1-4 TRBV28 TRBD1 NA TGTGCCAGCAGCCAGAGACAGGGGATTGAAAAACTGTTTTTT CASSQRQGIEKLFF